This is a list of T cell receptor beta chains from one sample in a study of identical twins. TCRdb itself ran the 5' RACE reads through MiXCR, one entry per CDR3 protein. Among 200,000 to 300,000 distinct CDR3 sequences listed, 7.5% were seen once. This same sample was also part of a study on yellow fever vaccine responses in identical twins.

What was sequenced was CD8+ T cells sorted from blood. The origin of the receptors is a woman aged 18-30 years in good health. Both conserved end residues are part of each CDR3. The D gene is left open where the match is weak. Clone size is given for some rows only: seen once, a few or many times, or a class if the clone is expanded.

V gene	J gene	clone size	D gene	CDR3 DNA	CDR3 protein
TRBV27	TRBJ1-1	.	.	TGTGCCAGCAGACTGAACCTGAACACTGAAGCTTTCTTT	CASRLNLNTEAFF
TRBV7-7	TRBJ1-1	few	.	TGTGCCAGCAGCTTATGGGGGGAGGACAGGAACACTGAAGCTTTCTTT	CASSLWGEDRNTEAFF
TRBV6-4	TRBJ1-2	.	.	TGTGCCAGCAGTGACTCGATCGGTGACGGGGCGCGTGGCTACACCTTC	CASSDSIGDGARGYTF
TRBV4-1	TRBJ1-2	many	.	TGCGCCAGCAGCCAAGTTCCCGGGGCGTCTGGCTACACCTTC	CASSQVPGASGYTF
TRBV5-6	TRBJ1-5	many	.	TGTGCCAGCAGCATGTCTGGGCCTGTGGGGCCCCAGCATTTT	CASSMSGPVGPQHF
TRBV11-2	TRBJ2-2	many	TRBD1	TGTGCCAGCCGCCGGCCAGGACAGGGGAACACCGGGGAGCTGTTTTTT	CASRRPGQGNTGELFF
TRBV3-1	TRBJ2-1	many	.	TGTGCCAGCAGCCCCGAAAGAAGCTCCTACAATGAGCAGTTCTTC	CASSPERSSYNEQFF
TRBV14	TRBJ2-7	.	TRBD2	TGTGCCAGCAGCCAAGTCTCTAGCGGGAGTTACGAGCAGTACTTC	CASSQVSSGSYEQYF
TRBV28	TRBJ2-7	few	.	TGTGCCAGCCGAGGGGCCCTCGAAGGCTACGAGCAGTACTTC	CASRGALEGYEQYF
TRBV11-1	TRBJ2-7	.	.	TGTGCCAGCAGCTCAGACGAAGCAGGGACGAGAGCCTCCTACGAGCAGTACTTC	CASSSDEAGTRASYEQYF
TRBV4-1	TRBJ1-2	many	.	TGCGCCAGCAGCCAAGTGGTCTCCGGGGGCTATGGCTACACCTTC	CASSQVVSGGYGYTF
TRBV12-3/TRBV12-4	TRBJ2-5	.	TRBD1	TGTGCCAGCAGTGGGGGACAGGGTTACCAAGAGACCCAGTACTTC	CASSGGQGYQETQYF
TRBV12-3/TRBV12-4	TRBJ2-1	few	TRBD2	TGTGCCAGCAGTCCGACTAGCGGAGAACCCAATGAGCAGTTCTTC	CASSPTSGEPNEQFF
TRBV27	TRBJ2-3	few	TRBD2	TGTGCCAGCAGTTTATATAGAGATTACGGGAGGGTAACAGATACGCAGTATTTT	CASSLYRDYGRVTDTQYF
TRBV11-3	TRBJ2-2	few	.	TGTGCCAGCTTGGGTACCGGGGAGCTGTTTTTT	CASLGTGELFF
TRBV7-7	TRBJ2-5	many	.	TGTGCCAGCAGCACGGGACGCGGGGAGACCCAGTACTTC	CASSTGRGETQYF
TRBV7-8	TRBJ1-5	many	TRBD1	TGTGCCAGCAGCTTAGTGAGAACAGGGGGTCAAAATCAGCCCCAGCATTTT	CASSLVRTGGQNQPQHF
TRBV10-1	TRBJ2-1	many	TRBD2	TGCGCCAGCAGTGAGTCGATCAGCGGGAGGGCTTCAGAGCAGTTCTTC	CASSESISGRASEQFF
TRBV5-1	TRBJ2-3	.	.	TGCGCCAGCAGCCCAGAAACGGGGACAGATACGCAGTATTTT	CASSPETGTDTQYF
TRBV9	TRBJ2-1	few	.	TGTGCCAGCAGCGCGCCCCGGGACAAGACGGACAATGAGCAGTTCTTC	CASSAPRDKTDNEQFF
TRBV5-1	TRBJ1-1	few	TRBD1	TGCGCCAGCAGCTGGACAGGGGACGACACTGAAGCTTTCTTT	CASSWTGDDTEAFF
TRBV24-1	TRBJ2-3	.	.	TGTGCCACCAGTGATTTTCACGATTATACGCAGTATTTT	CATSDFHDYTQYF
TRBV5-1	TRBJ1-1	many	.	TGCGCCAGCAGCTTGGCCGAAGGTAGGGACTTAGAAGCTTTCTTT	CASSLAEGRDLEAFF
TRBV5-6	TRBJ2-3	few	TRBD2	TGTGCCAGCAGCTCCGGACTAGCGTGGAATACGCAGTATTTT	CASSSGLAWNTQYF
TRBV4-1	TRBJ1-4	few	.	TGCGCCAGCAGCCGCGGACGGCCACCTAATGAAAAACTGTTTTTT	CASSRGRPPNEKLFF
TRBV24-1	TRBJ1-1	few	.	TGTGCCACCAGTGATGGAGACCTTGAAGCTTTCTTT	CATSDGDLEAFF
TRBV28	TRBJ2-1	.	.	TGTGCCAGCAGTTCAGCCCCCACCTCGGCGGGAATGGAGAATGAGCAGTTCTTC	CASSSAPTSAGMENEQFF
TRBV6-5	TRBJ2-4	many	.	TGTGCCAGCAGTTCAGTCGGGACCGGGGACGGACTAGCCAAAAACATTCAGTACTTC	CASSSVGTGDGLAKNIQYF
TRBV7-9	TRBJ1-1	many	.	TGTGCCAGCAGCTCCACACAGGGGAACACTGAAGCTTTCTTT	CASSSTQGNTEAFF
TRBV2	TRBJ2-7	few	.	TGTGCCAGCAGTGAGGTCTTCGAGGCTTCATTTTACGAGCAGTACTTC	CASSEVFEASFYEQYF
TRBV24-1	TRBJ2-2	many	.	TGTGCCACCAGTTTTTCTGGGATGAACACCGGGGAGCTGTTTTTT	CATSFSGMNTGELFF
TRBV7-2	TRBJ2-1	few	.	TGTGCCAGCAAATATCCCAATGAGCAGTTCTTC	CASKYPNEQFF
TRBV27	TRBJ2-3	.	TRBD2	TGTGCCAGCAGCTCCCTCTCGACTAGCGGGACGTTGGATACGCAGTATTTT	CASSSLSTSGTLDTQYF
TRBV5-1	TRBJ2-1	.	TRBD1	TGCGCCAGTCACCCCGATCCGGGACAGGGTTACAATGAGCAGTTCTTC	CASHPDPGQGYNEQFF
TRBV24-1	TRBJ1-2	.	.	TGTGCCACACAACCAGGCGGCGGTGATGACTACACCTTC	CATQPGGGDDYTF
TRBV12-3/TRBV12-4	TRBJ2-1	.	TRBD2	TGTGCCAGCGGAAACCCTAGCGGGATCCTCACGGATGAGCAGTTCTTC	CASGNPSGILTDEQFF
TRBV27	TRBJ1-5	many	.	TGTGCCAGCAGTTTATCGCGTGGCAGGCTGCAGCATTTT	CASSLSRGRLQHF
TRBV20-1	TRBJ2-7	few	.	TGCAGTGCTAGGTCGGGGGATAGCTACGAGCAGTACTTC	CSARSGDSYEQYF
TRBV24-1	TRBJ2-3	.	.	TGTGCCACCAGTGATTTGACGTATACGCAGTATTTT	CATSDLTYTQYF
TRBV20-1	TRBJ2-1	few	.	TGCAGTGCTAGAGGACGGGAGCGCGGTGAGCAGTTCTTC	CSARGRERGEQFF
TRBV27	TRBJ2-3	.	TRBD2	TGTGCCAGCAAACAGGCTCCTAGCGGGCACACAGATACGCAGTATTTT	CASKQAPSGHTDTQYF
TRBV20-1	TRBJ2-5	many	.	TGCAGTGCTAGAGGGGGCACAGGGATGGTCGGAGAGACCCAGTACTTC	CSARGGTGMVGETQYF
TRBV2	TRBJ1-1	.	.	TGTGCCAGCCCGGGGGGGGTGGACACTGAAGCTTTCTTT	CASPGGVDTEAFF
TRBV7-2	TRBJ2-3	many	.	TGTGCCAGCAGCTTCGTGGGAGCGTCGACAGATACGCAGTATTTT	CASSFVGASTDTQYF
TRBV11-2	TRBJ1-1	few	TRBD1	TGTGCCAGCAGCCTACGGACAGGGGGCCTGAACACTGAAGCTTTCTTT	CASSLRTGGLNTEAFF
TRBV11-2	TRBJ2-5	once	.	TGTGCCAGCAGCTTAGGTCGCCGGGGTGGAGAAGGACTATACCAAGAGACCCAGTACTTC	CASSLGRRGGEGLYQETQYF
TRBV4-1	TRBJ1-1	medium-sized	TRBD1	TGCGCCAGCAGCCCATATTACACCGGGACAGGCAACACTGAAGCTTTCTTT	CASSPYYTGTGNTEAFF
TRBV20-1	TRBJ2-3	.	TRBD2	TGCAGTGCTAGGGGAGAAGCGGGAGGTAGCGATACGCAGTATTTT	CSARGEAGGSDTQYF
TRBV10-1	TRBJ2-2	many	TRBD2	TGCGCCAGCAGTGAGGGACTAGCGGGAACCGGGGAGCTGTTTTTT	CASSEGLAGTGELFF
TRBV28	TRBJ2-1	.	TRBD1	TGTGCCAGCAGTTCGGGGACAGCGAACCATGTTCGGTTCTTC	CASSSGTANHVRFF
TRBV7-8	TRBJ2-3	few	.	TGTGCCAGCAGCTTGGGCCTAGGTTGGGATACGCAGTATTTT	CASSLGLGWDTQYF
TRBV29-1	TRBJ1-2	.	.	TGCAGCGTTGAAGACCCAAGGGGGTCCCTTAACTATGGCTACACCTTC	CSVEDPRGSLNYGYTF
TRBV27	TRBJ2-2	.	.	TGTGCCAGCAGTGTTCAGGGCTGGGGGACCGGGGAGCTGTTTTTT	CASSVQGWGTGELFF
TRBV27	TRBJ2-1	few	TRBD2	TGTGCCAGCAGTTCTCGGACTAGCGGGTTAAATGAGCAGTTCTTC	CASSSRTSGLNEQFF